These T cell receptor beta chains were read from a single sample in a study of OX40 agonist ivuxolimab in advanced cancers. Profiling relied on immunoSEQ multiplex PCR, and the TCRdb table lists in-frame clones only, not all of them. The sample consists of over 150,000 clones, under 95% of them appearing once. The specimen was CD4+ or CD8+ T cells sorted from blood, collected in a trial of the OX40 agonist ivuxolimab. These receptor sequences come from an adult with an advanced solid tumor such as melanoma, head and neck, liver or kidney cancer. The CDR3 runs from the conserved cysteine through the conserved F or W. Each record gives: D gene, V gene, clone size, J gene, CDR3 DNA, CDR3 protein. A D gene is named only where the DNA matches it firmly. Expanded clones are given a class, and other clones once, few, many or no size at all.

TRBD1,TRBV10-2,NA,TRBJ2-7,TGCGCCAGCAGTGAGTCGGCAGGACAGGGGTACGAGCAGTACTTC,CASSESAGQGYEQYF
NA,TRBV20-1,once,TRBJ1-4,TGCAGTGCTAGGGGAAATGAAAAACTGTTTTTT,CSARGNEKLFF
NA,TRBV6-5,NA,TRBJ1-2,TGTGCCAGCGGGCAGGGAGCCGGGGACTCCTTC,CASGQGAGDSF
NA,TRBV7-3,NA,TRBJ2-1,TGTGCCAGCAGCCCGAGGGGTGAGCAGTTCTTC,CASSPRGEQFF
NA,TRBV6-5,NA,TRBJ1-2,TGTGCCAGCACCGAGTCAGGGAATGGCTACACCTTC,CASTESGNGYTF
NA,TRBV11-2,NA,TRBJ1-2,TGTGCCAGCAGCTTAGATCGGGACTGGGGGGGCTACACCTTC,CASSLDRDWGGYTF
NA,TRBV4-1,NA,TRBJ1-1,TGCGCCAGCAGCCACATGAACCCTGATAACACTGAAGCTTTCTTT,CASSHMNPDNTEAFF
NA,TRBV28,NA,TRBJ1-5,TGTGCCAGCAGTTTGGGATGGCCCAATCAGCCCCAGCATTTT,CASSLGWPNQPQHF
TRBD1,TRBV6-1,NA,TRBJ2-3,TGTGCCAGCAGTGACTGGGACAGGGGCACAGATACGCAGTATTTT,CASSDWDRGTDTQYF
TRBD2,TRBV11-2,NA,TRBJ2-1,TGTGCCAGCAGCTTCAGAGGCGGGGGTGGTGAGCAGTTCTTC,CASSFRGGGGEQFF
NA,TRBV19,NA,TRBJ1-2,TGTGCCAGTAGTGAGGGACGACAGAGGGGGAACTATGGCTACACCTTC,CASSEGRQRGNYGYTF
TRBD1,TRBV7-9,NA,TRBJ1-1,TGTGCCAGCAGCCGGGGACAGGGCCCCCCCGAAGCTTTCTTT,CASSRGQGPPEAFF
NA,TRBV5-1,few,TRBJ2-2,TGCGCCAGCAGCTTTTTTGGGGCCCGCGACACCGGGGAGCTGTTTTTT,CASSFFGARDTGELFF
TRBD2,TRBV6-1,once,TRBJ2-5,TGTGCCAGCAGTGACGGTCTAGCGGGAGGGCACGAGACCCAGTACTTC,CASSDGLAGGHETQYF
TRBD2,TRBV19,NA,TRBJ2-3,TGTGCCAGTAGGACTAGCGGGGGCAACCCAAACACAGATACGCAGTATTTT,CASRTSGGNPNTDTQYF
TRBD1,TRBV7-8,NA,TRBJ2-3,TGTGCCAGCAGCGTTGCTGGACAGGCAAGCACAGATACGCAGTATTTT,CASSVAGQASTDTQYF